This T cell receptor (beta chain) was obtained from a study of a mutant IDH1 vaccine in newly diagnosed glioma (dated by TCRdb to 2020 to 2023). A note on the overall study: Across visits V03 through V10, patients got a total of eight vaccinations, given in weeks 1, 3, 5, 7, 11, 15, 19 and 23. Longitudinal TCRB deep sequencing was performed for some 25 treated patients wherever samples were available for exploratory analyses. Before enrollment, patients had received standard therapy of radiotherapy alone, temozolomide alone, or radiochemotherapy with temozolomide; most received the combination. Vaccination started 4-6 weeks after radiotherapy alone, or was given together with temozolomide cycles in the groups whose treatment included chemotherapy. Peripheral blood samples were drawn at six visits, namely V03 (baseline), V05, V07, V10, V12 and V13. The approximately 30 treated patients were around 62% male and around 40% female, with a mean age of about 38 years. The investigation overall reported the following: Immune responses induced by the vaccine were seen in approximately 93% of patients across multiple MHC alleles. Pseudoprogression seemed to be unrelated to changes in the top peripheral T cell clonotypes found by TCRB sequencing. It was noted by the authors that analyses of patient blood samples could not be reproduced owing to sample limitations. Availability determined which PBMC samples were chosen for TCRB deep sequencing.

On this clone itself: Its specific antigen is unknown. Qualities for individual bases were not recorded, and no much larger clone is one base off.

Receptors were amplified or captured by the immunoSEQ multiplex PCR assay. The hsTCRB Kit was used according to the manufacturer's protocol to amplify rearranged TCR beta chain sequences. TCRB libraries were sequenced on an Illumina MiSeq. The published analysis was carried out like this. Demultiplexing, trimming and gene mapping were performed with the kit vendor's proprietary platform. TCRdb mirrors the immuneACCESS table, restricted to in-frame sequences. Some clones are absent from its copies; in checked studies, under half trace to an unresolved V gene, and the reason for the others is unknown. V and J calls and clone size are as listed in that table; D and trimming were resolved from the DNA. This sample comprises tens of thousands of clones, just under 80% of them detected only once. In total, the top ten clones hold 24% of the sample. This sample's time point label indicates: week 11, during vaccination. Every vaccine dose consisted of 300 ug of a 20-mer mutant IDH1 peptide in Montanide, administered subcutaneously together with topical imiquimod. The donors had newly diagnosed IDH1-mutant astrocytomas of WHO grade 3 or 4 that showed loss of nuclear ATRX. The samples were drawn from NOA16, a multicentre, single-arm, open-label phase I trial in Germany that tested a mutant IDH1 peptide vaccine in humans for the first time. Genomic DNA for TCRB sequencing was extracted from EDTA blood using the DNeasy Blood and Tissue Kit.

V gives up 4 bases and J gives up 0 bases, and the segment between their germline ends measures 13 bases. Via the germline V gene, CDR1 is SGHRS and CDR2 YFSETQ. The CDR3 measures 15 amino acids from cysteine to phenylalanine. The kept DNA is CDR3 alone, 45 bases in frame from the first base. The sample consisted of PBMCs, taken from a glioma patient whose treatment included an IDH1 peptide vaccine. This TCR was recovered from a man aged 25 to 40 with glioma. Here the chain combines TRBV5-1 and TRBJ1-1; possibly the D gene is TRBD1, per 6 matching bases. The encoded CDR3 is CASSREGGMNTEAFF. The DNA is TGCGCCAGCAGCAGAGAGGGGGGCATGAACACTGAAGCTTTCTTT.